This T cell receptor (beta chain) was documented in a study of blood T cell repertoires in COVID-19 (dated by TCRdb to the early 2020s). Background on the whole study: Samples covering the acute and convalescent phases of COVID-19 were provided by collaborators in the United States, Italy and Spain. Where available, HLA class I and class II types were obtained from metadata supplied by the sample provider rather than from assay-based typing. Samples came from the ongoing ImmuneRACE study (first 160 participants) plus 1,254 subjects from 6 global collaborators. The material from the prospective study consisted of cDNA or gDNA derived from T cells, B-cell-depleted T cells, or PBMCs. Deeply sampled blood TCRbeta repertoires from subjects exposed to, actively infected with, or recovered from COVID-19 were included in the dataset. A de-identified subject ID, COVID-19 status, age in years and sex were almost always included in the sample metadata. The repertoires were made available in a free public database intended to serve as a resource for research on the immune response to SARS-CoV-2. Study-wide findings and limitations: How much clinical and demographic metadata was included differed by source and by participant, and the metadata was provided uncurated.

Worth noting for this clone: No antigen is known for it. Nothing much larger sits one base from this clone, and base qualities are not available.

The germline V gene encodes CDR1 SEHNR and CDR2 FQNEAQ (reference sequence). Including the terminal cysteine and phenylalanine, the CDR3 comprises 15 residues. Only the CDR3 part of the read is kept: 45 bases, read in frame from the first base. The germline ends are 11 bases apart after V is trimmed by 1 base and J by 2 bases. TCRbeta CDR3 regions were amplified from genomic DNA using the immunoSEQ Assay, a bias-controlled multiplex PCR. The study's own analysis went as follows. Within the assay, amplification of reference gene primers was used to estimate how many nucleated cells each sample contained. To quantify the absolute abundance of each unique TCRbeta CDR3 rearrangement, sequence reads were collapsed and filtered. For each sample, productive Simpson clonality was calculated by taking the square root of Simpson's diversity index across productive rearrangements. This is the immuneACCESS table as TCRdb keeps it, with only in-frame sequences that have V and J called. A part of the clones is gone; compared with another copy, unresolved V genes explain less than half, and the rest is unexplained. For V, J and clone size, that table is used; D and trimming come from the DNA. The sample table shows approximately 11,000 clones, and approximately 80% are seen once. The ten top clones hold 3% to 4% of the sample.

Each collaborating institution followed its own protocols to collect whole blood in K2EDTA tubes. For TCRbeta analysis, collaborator samples were shipped as frozen whole blood, as isolated PBMCs, or as DNA extracted from either sample type. What was sequenced was peripheral blood. The clonotype was recovered from a woman in her sixties with acute or convalescent COVID-19. The sequence joins TRBV7-9 to TRBJ1-1, with the D gene uncertain. The CDR3 is CASSLVGGPNTEAFF. Read as DNA, the sequence is TGTGCCAGCAGCTTAGTGGGCGGGCCCAACACTGAAGCTTTCTTT. Supplemented by the reference TRBV7-9 and TRBJ1-1 proteins around the CDR3, the complete variable domain is DTGVSQNPRHKITKRGQNVTFRCDPISEHNRLYWYRQTLGQGPEFLTYFQNEAQLEKSRLLSDRFSAERPKGSFSTLEIQRTEQGDSAMYLCASSLVGGPNTEAFFGQGTRLTVV.